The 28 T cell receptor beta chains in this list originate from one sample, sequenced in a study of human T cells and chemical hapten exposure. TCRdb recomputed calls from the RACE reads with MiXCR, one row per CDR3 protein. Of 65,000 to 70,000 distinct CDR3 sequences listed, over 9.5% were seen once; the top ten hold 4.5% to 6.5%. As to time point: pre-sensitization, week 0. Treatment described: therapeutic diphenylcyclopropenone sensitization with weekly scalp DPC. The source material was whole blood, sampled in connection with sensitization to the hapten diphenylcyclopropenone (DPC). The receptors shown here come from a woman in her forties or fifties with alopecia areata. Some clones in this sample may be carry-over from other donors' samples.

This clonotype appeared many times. In DNA form, the CDR3 reads TGTGCCAGCAGTCCGACGGGACTAGCGGGAGCTGGATACGAGCAGTACTTC. It encodes CASSPTGLAGAGYEQYF. J is TRBJ2-7 and V is TRBV28, with 14 bases identical to TRBD2. The CDR3 is 17 amino acids. Per germline, CDR1 MDHEN and CDR2 SYDVKM. With V trimmed by 5 bases and J by 4 bases, 10 bases remained unmatched.

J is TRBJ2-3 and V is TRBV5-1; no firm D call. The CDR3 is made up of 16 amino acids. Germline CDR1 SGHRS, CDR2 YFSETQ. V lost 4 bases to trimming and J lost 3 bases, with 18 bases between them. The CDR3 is CASSDPSSPKTDTQYF. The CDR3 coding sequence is TGCGCCAGCAGCGATCCCAGCAGCCCTAAAACAGATACGCAGTATTTT.

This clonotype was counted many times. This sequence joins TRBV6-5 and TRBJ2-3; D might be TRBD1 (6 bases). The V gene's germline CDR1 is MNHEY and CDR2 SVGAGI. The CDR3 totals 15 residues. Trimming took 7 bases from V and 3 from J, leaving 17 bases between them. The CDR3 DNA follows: TGTGCCAGCACGTTGCAAGGGGGTAAAACAGATACGCAGTATTTT. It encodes CASTLQGGKTDTQYF.

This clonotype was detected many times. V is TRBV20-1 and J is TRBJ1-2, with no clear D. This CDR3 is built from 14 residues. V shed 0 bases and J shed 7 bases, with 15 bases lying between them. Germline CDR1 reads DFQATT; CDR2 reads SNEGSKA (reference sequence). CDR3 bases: TGCAGTGCTAGAGACGTAGGAACGCCCCGTGGCTACACCTTC. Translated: CSARDVGTPRGYTF.

In DNA form, the CDR3 reads TGTGCCAGCGGGTTTAAGTTCGGGAGCCCGGACACCGGGGAGCTGTTTTTT. Protein product: CASGFKFGSPDTGELFF. This chain uses TRBV9 with TRBJ2-2, with D tentatively TRBD2 (6 bases). This CDR3 is 17 amino acids long. Germline-derived CDR1 and CDR2 are SGDLS and YYNGEE. V was shortened by 7 bases and J by 3 bases, with 22 bases between the two germline ends.

The chain's CDR3 is CASSLAGALRDRRNSPLHF. DNA of the CDR3: TGCGCCAGCAGCTTGGCCGGGGCGTTAAGGGACAGAAGGAATTCACCCCTCCACTTT. The rearrangement joins TRBV5-1 to TRBJ1-6; TRBD1 aligns across 7 bases. Unmatched junction bases numbered 16, after V lost 0 bases and J lost 7 bases. Germline V lookup: CDR1 SGHRS, CDR2 YFSETQ. The CDR3 runs to 19 residues.

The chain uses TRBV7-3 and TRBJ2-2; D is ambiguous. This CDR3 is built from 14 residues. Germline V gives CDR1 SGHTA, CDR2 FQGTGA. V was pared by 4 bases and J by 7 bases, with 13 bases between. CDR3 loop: CASSYAIQDGELFF. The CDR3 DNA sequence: TGTGCCAGCAGCTACGCTATTCAAGACGGGGAGCTGTTTTTT. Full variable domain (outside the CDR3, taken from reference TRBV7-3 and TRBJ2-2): GAGVSQTPSNKVTEKGKYVELRCDPISGHTALYWYRQSLGQGPEFLIYFQGTGAADDSGLPNDRFFAVRPEGSVSTLKIQRTERGDSAVYLCASSYAIQDGELFFGEGSRLTVL.

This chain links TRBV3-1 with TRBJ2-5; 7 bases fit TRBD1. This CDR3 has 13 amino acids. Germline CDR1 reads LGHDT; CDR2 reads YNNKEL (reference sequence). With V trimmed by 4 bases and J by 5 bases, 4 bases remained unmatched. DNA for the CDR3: TGTGCCAGCAGCCCTACAGGGGTCGAGACCCAGTACTTC. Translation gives CASSPTGVETQYF.

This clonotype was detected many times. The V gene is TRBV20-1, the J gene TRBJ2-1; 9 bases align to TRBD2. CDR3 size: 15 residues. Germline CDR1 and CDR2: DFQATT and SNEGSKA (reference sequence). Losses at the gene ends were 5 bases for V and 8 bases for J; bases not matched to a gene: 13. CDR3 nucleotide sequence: TGCAGTGCTTCGATCCGGCTAGCGGGGCACGATGAGCAGTTCTTC. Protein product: CSASIRLAGHDEQFF.

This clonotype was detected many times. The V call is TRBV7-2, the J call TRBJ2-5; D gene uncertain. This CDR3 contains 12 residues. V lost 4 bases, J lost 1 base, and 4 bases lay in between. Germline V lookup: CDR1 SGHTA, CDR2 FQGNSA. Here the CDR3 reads CASSSSQETQYF. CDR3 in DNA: TGTGCCAGCAGCTCCTCCCAAGAGACCCAGTACTTC.

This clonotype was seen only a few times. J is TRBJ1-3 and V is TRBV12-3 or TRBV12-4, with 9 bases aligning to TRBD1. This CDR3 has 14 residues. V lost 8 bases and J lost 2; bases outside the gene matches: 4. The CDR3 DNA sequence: TGTGCCAGCCGGGGACAGGGACCTGGAAACACCATATATTTT. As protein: CASRGQGPGNTIYF.

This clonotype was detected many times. CDR3 sequence (DNA): TGTGCCAGCAGTACCACCCGAGGGGTAACGGCTTTCTTT. Translation: CASSTTRGVTAFF. The chain is built from TRBV28 and TRBJ1-1; TRBD1 might be the D (5 bases). Germline CDR1 is MDHEN and CDR2 is SYDVKM. This CDR3 has 13 amino acids. Trimming cost V 5 bases and J 11 bases, with 18 bases left between them.

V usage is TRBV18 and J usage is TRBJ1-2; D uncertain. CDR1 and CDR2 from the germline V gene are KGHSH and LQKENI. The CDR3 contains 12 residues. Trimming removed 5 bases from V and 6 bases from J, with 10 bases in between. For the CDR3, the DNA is TGTGCCAGCTCAAGAGGGCGCGATGGCTACACCTTC. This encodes CASSRGRDGYTF.

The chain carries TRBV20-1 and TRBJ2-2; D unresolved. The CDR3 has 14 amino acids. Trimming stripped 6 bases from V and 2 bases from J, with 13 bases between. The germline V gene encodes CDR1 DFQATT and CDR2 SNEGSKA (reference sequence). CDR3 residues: CSATRTLNTGELFF. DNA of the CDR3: TGCAGTGCAACAAGGACCTTAAACACCGGGGAGCTGTTTTTT.

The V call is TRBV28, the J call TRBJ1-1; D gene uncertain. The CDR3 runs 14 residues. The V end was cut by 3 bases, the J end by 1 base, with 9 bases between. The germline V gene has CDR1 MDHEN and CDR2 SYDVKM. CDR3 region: CASSLRQRNTEAFF. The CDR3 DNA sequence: TGTGCCAGCAGTTTGCGGCAGAGGAACACTGAAGCTTTCTTT.

The CDR3 bases are TGTGCCAGCAGCTTACCGGGACAGGCCTTTTCCTATGGCTACACCTTC. Amino acid sequence: CASSLPGQAFSYGYTF. J is TRBJ1-2 and V is TRBV7-9; 8 nucleotides line up with TRBD1. Germline CDR1 is SEHNR and CDR2 is FQNEAQ (reference sequence). The CDR3 covers 16 residues. V was clipped by 2 bases and J by 4 bases; unmatched bases: 9.

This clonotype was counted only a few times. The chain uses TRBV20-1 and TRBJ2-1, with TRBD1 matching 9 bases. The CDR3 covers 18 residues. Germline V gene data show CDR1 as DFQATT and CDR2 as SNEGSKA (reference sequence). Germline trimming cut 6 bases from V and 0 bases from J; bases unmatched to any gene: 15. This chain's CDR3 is CSAHVPGQGKGSYNEQFF. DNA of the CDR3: TGCAGTGCCCATGTCCCGGGACAGGGAAAGGGCTCCTACAATGAGCAGTTCTTC.

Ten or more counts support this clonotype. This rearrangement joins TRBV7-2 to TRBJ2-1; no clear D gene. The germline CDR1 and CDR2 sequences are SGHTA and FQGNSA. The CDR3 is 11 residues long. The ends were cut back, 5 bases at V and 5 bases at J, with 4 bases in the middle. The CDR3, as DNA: TGTGCCAGCAGCCGCCACAATGAGCAGTTCTTC. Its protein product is CASSRHNEQFF.

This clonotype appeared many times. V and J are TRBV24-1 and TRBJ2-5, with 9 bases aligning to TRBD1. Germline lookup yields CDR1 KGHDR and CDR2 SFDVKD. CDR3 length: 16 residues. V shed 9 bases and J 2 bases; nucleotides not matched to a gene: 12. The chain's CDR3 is CATSKGQGGVQETQYF. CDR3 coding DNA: TGTGCCACCTCCAAGGGACAGGGCGGCGTTCAAGAGACCCAGTACTTC.

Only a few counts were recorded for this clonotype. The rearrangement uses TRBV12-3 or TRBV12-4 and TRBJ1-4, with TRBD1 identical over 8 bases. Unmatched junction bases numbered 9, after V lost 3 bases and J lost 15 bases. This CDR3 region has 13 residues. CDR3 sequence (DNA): TGTGCCAGCAGTTTTGACAGGGGCCAGACGATGTTTTTT. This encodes CASSFDRGQTMFF.

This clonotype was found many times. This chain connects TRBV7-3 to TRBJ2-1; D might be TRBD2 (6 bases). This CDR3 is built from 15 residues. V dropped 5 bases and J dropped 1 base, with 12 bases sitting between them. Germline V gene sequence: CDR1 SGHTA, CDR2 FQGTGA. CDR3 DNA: TGTGCCAGCAGCCCGACTAGTCAATCCTACAATGAGCAGTTCTTC. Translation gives CASSPTSQSYNEQFF. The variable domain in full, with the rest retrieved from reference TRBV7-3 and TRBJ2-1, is GAGVSQTPSNKVTEKGKYVELRCDPISGHTALYWYRQSLGQGPEFLIYFQGTGAADDSGLPNDRFFAVRPEGSVSTLKIQRTERGDSAVYLCASSPTSQSYNEQFFGPGTRLTVL.

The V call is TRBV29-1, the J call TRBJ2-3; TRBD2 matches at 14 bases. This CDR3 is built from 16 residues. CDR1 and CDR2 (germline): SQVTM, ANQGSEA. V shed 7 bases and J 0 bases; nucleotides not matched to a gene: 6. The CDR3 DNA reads TGCAGCGCTCCGGGGACTAGCGGGAGTAGCACAGATACGCAGTATTTT. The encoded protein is CSAPGTSGSSTDTQYF.

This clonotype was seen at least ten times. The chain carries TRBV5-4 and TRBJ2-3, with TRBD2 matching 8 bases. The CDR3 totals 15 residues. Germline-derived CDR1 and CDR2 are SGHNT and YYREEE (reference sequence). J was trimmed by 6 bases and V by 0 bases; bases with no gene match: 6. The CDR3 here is CASSLAGGDSDTQYF. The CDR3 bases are TGTGCCAGCAGCTTGGCCGGGGGGGATAGCGATACGCAGTATTTT. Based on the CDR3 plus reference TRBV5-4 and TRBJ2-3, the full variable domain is ETGVTQSPTHLIKTRGQQVTLRCSSQSGHNTVSWYQQALGQGPQFIFQYYREEENGRGNFPPRFSGLQFPNYSSELNVNALELDDSALYLCASSLAGGDSDTQYFGPGTRLTVL.

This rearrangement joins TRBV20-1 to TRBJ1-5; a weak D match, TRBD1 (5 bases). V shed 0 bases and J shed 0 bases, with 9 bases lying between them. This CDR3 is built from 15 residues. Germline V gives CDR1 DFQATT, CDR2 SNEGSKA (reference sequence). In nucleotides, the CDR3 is TGCAGTGCTAGAGACGGGACTGATAGCAATCAGCCCCAGCATTTT. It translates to CSARDGTDSNQPQHF.

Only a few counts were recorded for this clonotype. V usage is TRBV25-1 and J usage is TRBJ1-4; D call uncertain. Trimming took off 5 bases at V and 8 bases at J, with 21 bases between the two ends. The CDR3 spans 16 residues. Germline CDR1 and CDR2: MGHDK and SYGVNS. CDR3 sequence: CASSKRGPPEAEKLFF. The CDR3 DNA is TGTGCCAGCAGTAAACGAGGGCCGCCGGAGGCGGAAAAACTGTTTTTT. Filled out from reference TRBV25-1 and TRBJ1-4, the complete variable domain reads EADIYQTPRYLVIGTGKKITLECSQTMGHDKMYWYQQDPGMELHLIHYSYGVNSTEKGDLSSESTVSRIRTEHFPLTLESARPSHTSQYLCASSKRGPPEAEKLFFGSGTQLSVL.

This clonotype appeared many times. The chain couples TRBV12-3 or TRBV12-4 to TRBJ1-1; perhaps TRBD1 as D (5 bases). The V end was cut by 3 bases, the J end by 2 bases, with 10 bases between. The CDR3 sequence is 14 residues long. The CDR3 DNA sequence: TGTGCCAGCAGTTTGGGACTGCTAAACACTGAAGCTTTCTTT. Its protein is CASSLGLLNTEAFF.

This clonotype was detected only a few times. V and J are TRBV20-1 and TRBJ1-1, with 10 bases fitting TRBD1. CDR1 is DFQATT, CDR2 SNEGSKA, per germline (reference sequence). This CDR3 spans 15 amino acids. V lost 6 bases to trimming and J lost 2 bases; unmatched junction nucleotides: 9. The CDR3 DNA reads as TGCAGTGCGCCCGACAGGGGGCGCATAAACACTGAAGCTTTCTTT. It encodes CSAPDRGRINTEAFF.

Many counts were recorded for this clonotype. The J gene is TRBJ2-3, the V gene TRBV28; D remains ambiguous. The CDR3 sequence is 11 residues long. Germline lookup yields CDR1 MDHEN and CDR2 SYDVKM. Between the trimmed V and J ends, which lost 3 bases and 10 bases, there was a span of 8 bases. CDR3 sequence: CASSFSSAQYF. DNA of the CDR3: TGTGCCAGCAGTTTCTCAAGCGCGCAGTATTTT.